A selection of T cell receptor beta chains follows, all from one sample in a study of T cell responses to AZD1222 COVID-19 vaccine. The data were produced by immunoSEQ multiplex PCR, yet TCRdb's version contains in-frame clones alone and is incomplete. The repertoire holds about 96,000 clones, with more than 75% as singletons. The specimen was peripheral blood, collected on day 0 of MenACWY control vaccination. These receptors all come from an adult in good health. The CDR3 runs from the conserved cysteine through the conserved F or W.

j_call v_call cdr3_aa
TRBJ1-5 TRBV27 CASSPHSGTSNQPQHF
TRBJ2-7 TRBV20-1 CSASILAGGPLYEQYF
TRBJ2-7 TRBV4-2 CASSQVSDRGASEQYF
TRBJ1-2 TRBV4-3 CASSQTIGTGDYGYTF
TRBJ2-1 TRBV19 CASSIIPGSGGQNEQFF
TRBJ1-2 TRBV19 CASSKPDYGYTF
TRBJ2-2 TRBV28 CASSWTGPNTGELFF
TRBJ1-6 TRBV19 CASSIETGSPLHF
TRBJ2-2 TRBV14 CASSSLSGGFDTGELFF
TRBJ1-5 TRBV28 CASSLWGYSNQPQHF
TRBJ2-2 TRBV7-6 CASREYGQEGTGELFF
TRBJ1-2 TRBV7-9 CASSLRDSASYGYTF
TRBJ2-2 TRBV7-3 CASSPGPWGGELFF
TRBJ1-1 TRBV7-9 CASSLAVAEAFF
TRBJ2-2 TRBV11-3 CASSSGTGGYTGELFF
TRBJ2-1 TRBV9 CASSDPGAHPHNEQFF
TRBJ1-4 TRBV4-2 CASSQDISTGQVNGNEKLFF
TRBJ1-2 TRBV28 CASQPNRVGYGYTF
TRBJ1-2 TRBV28 CASSPPNRGGGYTF
TRBJ2-7 TRBV10-1 CASSPGANGIYEQYF
TRBJ2-5 TRBV28 CASSTPGTARTQYF
TRBJ1-4 TRBV20-1 CSARSGLHF